This TCR beta chain is from a study of blood T cell repertoires in COVID-19. Whole-study context: COVID-19 samples collected from the United States, Italy and Spain covered acute and convalescent phases.

Assay used: immunoSEQ multiplex PCR; TCRdb lists only in-frame clones, some missing. This table holds under 110,000 clones, 76% found once. Seattle enrolled patients during active infection and tracked them longitudinally. V lost 1 base, J lost 6 bases, and 5 bases stayed unmatched. The germline V gene encodes CDR1 MDHEN and CDR2 SYDVKM. CDR3 size: 15 residues. The chain has TRBV28 and TRBJ1-2, with 10 positions matching TRBD1. This receptor was obtained from a man older than 75 with COVID-19, enrolled during active disease. The sample comprised peripheral blood. CDR3 in amino acids: CASSLSPGQGNGYTF. As DNA, the CDR3 is TGTGCCAGCAGTTTATCCCCGGGACAGGGGAATGGCTACACCTTC.